The rows below give T cell receptor beta chains drawn from one sample of a study of CD8 T cells in ankylosing spondylitis. From the 5' RACE reads, TCRdb called clonotypes with MiXCR, one entry per CDR3 protein. This repertoire shows about 300,000 distinct CDR3 sequences, under 14% found once; its top ten account for roughly 9%. Sequenced: blood, either unsorted or a sorted T cell fraction (not recorded which). The receptors were gathered from a female donor with ankylosing spondylitis or in good health (not recorded which). The conserved cysteine and the conserved F or W are not part of the CDR3 here.

ASSLFRNEQF | TRBJ2-1 | TRBV7-2 | 10
ASSQDRRGLQPQH | TRBJ1-5 | TRBV4-2 | 13
SARDMQQQETQY | TRBJ2-5 | TRBV20-1 | 12
ATSRDGRHDEKLF | TRBJ1-4 | TRBV15 | 13
ASSTPLGGSQPQH | TRBJ1-5 | TRBV6-1 | 13
ASSEGSTNTQY | TRBJ2-3 | TRBV5-1 | 11
ASSEDRGSPLH | TRBJ1-6 | TRBV6-4 | 11
ASSLPPSYEQY | TRBJ2-7 | TRBV5-1 | 11
ASSRQATGELF | TRBJ2-2 | TRBV12-3/TRBV12-4 | 11
SASSGQAIQPQH | TRBJ1-5 | TRBV20-1 | 12
SATPSGGATDTQY | TRBJ2-3 | TRBV20-1 | 13
ASSLGGQADTQY | TRBJ2-3 | TRBV11-2 | 12
ASSLRGHTDTQY | TRBJ2-3 | TRBV3-1 | 12
ASSATSGLQETQY | TRBJ2-5 | TRBV10-2 | 13
ASSEPSGRRNEKLF | TRBJ1-4 | TRBV6-1 | 14
ASSTGRTQETQY | TRBJ2-5 | TRBV7-9 | 12
ATSDWDGDGYT | TRBJ1-2 | TRBV24-1 | 11
ASSYGVGNYGYT | TRBJ1-2 | TRBV6-5 | 12
ASSHSGGPDTQY | TRBJ2-3 | TRBV3-1 | 12
ASSLEFGQGGTIY | TRBJ1-3 | TRBV7-2 | 13
ASSVGWMNTEAF | TRBJ1-1 | TRBV19 | 12
SVKKSPDRGGETQY | TRBJ2-5 | TRBV29-1 | 14